These 20 T cell receptor beta chains share one sample of origin, sequenced in a study of persistence of HIV-infected CD4 T cells. Stimulation used approximately 9.1 ug/mL lysate from CMV-infected fibroblasts. Sorted nonresponding memory CD4+ T cells were CD40L-negative, CD69-negative, CD45RO-high. These TCRs' antigens remain unknown. This was the immunoSEQ version 4 assay in survey mode. Some clones are missing from TCRdb's copy, which holds only in-frame ones; the method was immunoSEQ multiplex PCR. The sample records approximately 35,000 clones, roughly four fifths being singletons. The sample in question was CD4+ T cells sorted from PBMCs after approximately 19-hour stimulation, obtained from a patient who received antiretroviral therapy. The receptors originated from an adult man with HIV who was CMV-seropositive.

The V gene is TRBV18, the J gene TRBJ2-7; the match to TRBD2 covers 11 bases. After removal of 2 bases from V and 0 bases from J, the junction contained 0 bases not matched to a gene. The CDR3 loop spans 15 amino acids. Germline V gene lookup returns CDR1 KGHSH and CDR2 LQKENI. CDR3 bases: TGTGCCAGCTCACCAACTAGCGGGGGCTCCTACGAGCAGTACTTC. It translates to CASSPTSGGSYEQYF.

This chain links TRBV27 with TRBJ1-5; D is uncertain. The V end lost 4 bases, the J end lost 9 bases, and 13 bases lay between the germline ends. Germline lookup yields CDR1 MNHEY and CDR2 SMNVEV (reference sequence). The CDR3 loop spans 13 amino acids. CDR3: CASSWGGQGPQHF. The CDR3 region has the DNA TGTGCCAGCAGTTGGGGTGGGCAAGGGCCCCAGCATTTT.

V gene TRBV25-1 combines with J gene TRBJ1-5, with D possibly matching TRBD1 (5 bases). The CDR3 is 14 residues long. The ends were cut back, 5 bases at V and 3 bases at J, with 11 bases in the middle. Germline CDR1 reads MGHDK; CDR2 reads SYGVNS. The CDR3: CASSHGGPNQPQHF. CDR3 DNA sequence: TGTGCCAGCAGTCACGGGGGTCCCAATCAGCCCCAGCATTTT.

V and J are TRBV6-5 and TRBJ1-4; no reliable D call. Germline CDR1 MNHEY, CDR2 SVGAGI. The CDR3 is 15 amino acids. Trimming pared 6 bases from V and 0 bases from J, leaving 11 bases between. The CDR3, as DNA: TGTGCCAGCAGATTACAGCCTGCAACTAATGAAAAACTGTTTTTT. This gives the protein CASRLQPATNEKLFF.

The rearrangement links TRBV6-5 to TRBJ1-6, with D unclear. The CDR3 runs 13 residues. Germline V lookup: CDR1 MNHEY, CDR2 SVGAGI. Deletions cut 2 bases from V and 8 bases from J, with 7 bases between. DNA for the CDR3: TGTGCCAGCAGTTACGGGCGACATTCACCCCTCCACTTT. Its translation: CASSYGRHSPLHF.

V gene TRBV18 combines with J gene TRBJ2-7; D is perhaps TRBD2 (6 bases). The CDR3 is 12 amino acids. Germline assignment: CDR1 KGHSH and CDR2 LQKENI. The V and J ends lost 0 bases and 7 bases respectively, with 7 bases between them. The CDR3 nucleotides are TGTGCCAGCTCACCACCGAGCGGGGAGCAGTACTTC. This encodes CASSPPSGEQYF.

This clone was recorded a few times. The chain employs TRBV21-1 and TRBJ1-2. TRBV21-1 is a pseudogene segment. The CDR3 is 15 residues long. The CDR3: CASSAGRDNDYGYTF. The CDR3 nucleotides read TGTGCCAGCAGCGCGGGGAGGGATAACGATTATGGCTACACCTTC.

V and J are TRBV5-1 and TRBJ2-7, with D perhaps matching TRBD1 (7 bases). CDR3 length: 14 amino acids. Germline CDR1 reads SGHRS; CDR2 reads YFSETQ. The V gene lost 2 bases and the J gene lost 1 base, with 10 bases spanning the gap. CDR3: CASSFAGGSYEQYF. The CDR3 coding sequence is TGCGCCAGCAGCTTCGCAGGGGGGTCCTACGAGCAGTACTTC.

V is TRBV5-4 and J is TRBJ2-2; 7 bases agree with TRBD2. Germline values: CDR1 SGHNT, CDR2 YYREEE (reference sequence). The trim removed 4 bases at V and 5 bases at J, leaving 11 bases unmatched. The length of the CDR3 is 16 residues. CDR3 sequence reads: CASSPRSGALTGELFF. DNA for the CDR3: TGTGCCAGCAGCCCCAGGAGCGGGGCATTAACCGGGGAGCTGTTTTTT. The variable domain in full, completed from reference TRBV5-4 and TRBJ2-2, reads ETGVTQSPTHLIKTRGQQVTLRCSSQSGHNTVSWYQQALGQGPQFIFQYYREEENGRGNFPPRFSGLQFPNYSSELNVNALELDDSALYLCASSPRSGALTGELFFGEGSRLTVL.

The rearrangement uses TRBV19 and TRBJ1-2; D unresolved. Trimming shortened V by 0 bases and J by 4 bases, and 9 bases separated the two germline ends. From germline, CDR1 is LNHDA and CDR2 SQIVND (reference sequence). The CDR3 is 14 amino acids. CDR3: CASSIDPQAYGYTF. CDR3 DNA: TGTGCCAGTAGTATAGATCCCCAGGCCTATGGCTACACCTTC.

The V gene is TRBV5-4, the J gene TRBJ2-3, with TRBD2 matching over 10 bases. Trimming removed 4 bases from V and 4 bases from J; junction bases left unmatched: 9. CDR1 SGHNT and CDR2 YYREEE come from the germline V gene (reference sequence). The CDR3 runs to 16 residues. For the CDR3, the DNA is TGTGCCAGCAGCCACGTAGCGGGGGGACGGGCAGATACGCAGTATTTT. Translated: CASSHVAGGRADTQYF.

V is TRBV3-1 (or the pseudogene TRBV3-2) and J is TRBJ2-5; D gene unclear. Trimming stripped 6 bases from V and 3 bases from J, with 11 bases between. Germline-derived CDR1 and CDR2 are LGHDT and YNNKEL (reference sequence). This CDR3 has 13 amino acids. The CDR3 nucleotides read TGTGCCAGCAGGTTTACCCTAGAAGAGACCCAGTACTTC. Protein: CASRFTLEETQYF.

The J gene is TRBJ1-1, the V gene TRBV3-1 (or the pseudogene TRBV3-2); TRBD1 matches 7 bases. The V and J ends lost 4 bases and 5 bases, in that order; junction bases with no gene match: 10. There are 15 residues in the CDR3. Germline assignment: CDR1 LGHDT and CDR2 YNNKEL (reference sequence). The CDR3 reads CASSLRTGGRTEAFF. DNA of the CDR3: TGTGCCAGCAGCCTTAGGACAGGAGGAAGGACTGAAGCTTTCTTT.

This clone was seen only a few times. The chain recombines TRBV19 with TRBJ1-5; 12 bases fit TRBD1. The CDR3 runs 13 residues. Germline CDR1 LNHDA, CDR2 SQIVND (reference sequence). The junction had 5 bases not matched to a gene; V was cut back by 10 bases and J by 7 bases. The CDR3 reads CATGTGGWQPQHF. CDR3 DNA sequence: TGTGCCACGGGGACAGGGGGCTGGCAGCCCCAGCATTTT.

The rearrangement joins TRBV6-6 to TRBJ1-2; D remains unclear. There are 13 residues in the CDR3. Trimming left V 0 bases short and J 2 bases short, with 4 bases between. Germline values: CDR1 MNHNY, CDR2 SVGAGI (reference sequence). The CDR3 region is CASSYSENYGYTF. As DNA, the CDR3 is TGTGCCAGCAGTTACTCAGAAAACTATGGCTACACCTTC.

The rearrangement joins TRBV27 to TRBJ1-2; D gene uncertain. The V and J ends lost 6 bases and 3 bases respectively, with 14 bases between them. This CDR3 is 14 amino acids long. The germline gives CDR1 MNHEY, CDR2 SMNVEV (reference sequence). CDR3 DNA: TGTGCCAGCAGGATCCTAAGTGGGGACTATGGCTACACCTTC. Amino acids: CASRILSGDYGYTF.

The chain uses TRBV9 and TRBJ2-5, with a tentative D call TRBD2 (5 bases). The V and J ends lost 3 bases and 1 base respectively, with 13 bases between them. Per the germline V gene, CDR1 is SGDLS and CDR2 is YYNGEE. This CDR3 comprises 15 residues. The CDR3 spells CASSGGKRGQETQYF. The CDR3 region has the DNA TGTGCCAGCAGCGGCGGCAAACGGGGCCAAGAGACCCAGTACTTC.

This clone appeared once. This rearrangement joins TRBV6-1 to TRBJ1-4, with D possibly being TRBD1 (6 bases). Deletions cut 0 bases from V and 0 bases from J, with 17 bases between. Germline V lookup: CDR1 MNHNS, CDR2 SASEGT. The CDR3 length is 19 residues. The CDR3 sequence: CASSEAMDSPLATNEKLFF. Written as DNA, the CDR3 is TGTGCCAGCAGTGAAGCTATGGACAGTCCTCTTGCAACTAATGAAAAACTGTTTTTT.

The CDR3 here is CSAGGHANTGELFF. In nucleotides, the CDR3 is TGCAGCGCCGGGGGACACGCGAACACCGGGGAGCTGTTTTTT. The chain combines TRBV29-1 with TRBJ2-2; D might be TRBD1 or TRBD2, each matching 6 bases. Per germline, CDR1 SQVTM and CDR2 ANQGSEA. Trimming removed 7 bases at V and 0 bases at J, with 12 bases between. CDR3 length: 14 amino acids.

The chain carries TRBV7-8 and TRBJ1-1; tentative D call: TRBD1 (6 bases). The V gene lost 3 bases and the J gene lost 4 bases, with 15 bases spanning the gap. CDR3 length: 15 residues. In germline, CDR1 is SGHVS, CDR2 FQNEAQ. The CDR3 DNA reads as TGTGCCAGCAGCTTCCCTGCGGGGGCTGGCACTGAAGCTTTCTTT. This translates into CASSFPAGAGTEAFF.